This TCR beta chain came from a study of T cell responses to AZD1222 COVID-19 vaccine. Study-level findings and limits: At baseline, seropositivity was found in only a handful of AZD1222 recipients. Researchers report vaccine-associated CD4 TCRs spanning spike, with dominance at 160-218 and 743-854. Repertoire sampling was restricted to post-peak T cell response timepoints.

The assay was immunoSEQ multiplex PCR, and TCRdb's table has in-frame clones only and misses some. In the table there are 110,000 or so clones, 85% to 90% of which are singletons. Per the germline V gene, CDR1 is SGDLS and CDR2 is YYNGEE. This CDR3 spans 15 amino acids. V was clipped by 0 bases and J by 1 base, with 10 bases between them. With respect to this clone: Its matching antigen is unknown.

The origin of this receptor is an adult who received the AZD1222 COVID-19 vaccine. The chain uses TRBV9 and TRBJ2-5; TRBD2 is a possible D gene (5 bases). Sequenced material: peripheral blood, taken 28 days after the second AZD1222 dose. This chain's CDR3 is CASSVGGASQETQYF. DNA for the CDR3: TGTGCCAGCAGCGTAGGGGGAGCATCCCAAGAGACCCAGTACTTC.